This TCR beta chain was sequenced for a study of memory CD4+ T cells and cytomegalovirus serostatus. This clone was counted a single time. The sort gate was single viable CD3+CD4+CD8-CD45RO+ cells for memory CD4+ T cells. V trimming: 4 bases; J trimming: 3 bases; junction bases outside the gene matches: 6. This CDR3 spans 14 amino acids. Germline V gene sequence: CDR1 SGHRS, CDR2 YFSETQ. Sequenced by immunoSEQ multiplex PCR; TCRdb stores in-frame clones only, minus some. The sample lists under 100,000 clones; 80% were seen once. V is TRBV5-1 and J is TRBJ2-5; TRBD1 matches 7 bases. The TCR sequence derives from an adult in good health and CMV-seronegative. The sequencing sample was made of memory CD4+ T cells from blood. The CDR3 DNA is TGCGCCAGCAGCCCTATCCAGGGGGAAGAGACCCAGTACTTC. Protein product: CASSPIQGEETQYF.